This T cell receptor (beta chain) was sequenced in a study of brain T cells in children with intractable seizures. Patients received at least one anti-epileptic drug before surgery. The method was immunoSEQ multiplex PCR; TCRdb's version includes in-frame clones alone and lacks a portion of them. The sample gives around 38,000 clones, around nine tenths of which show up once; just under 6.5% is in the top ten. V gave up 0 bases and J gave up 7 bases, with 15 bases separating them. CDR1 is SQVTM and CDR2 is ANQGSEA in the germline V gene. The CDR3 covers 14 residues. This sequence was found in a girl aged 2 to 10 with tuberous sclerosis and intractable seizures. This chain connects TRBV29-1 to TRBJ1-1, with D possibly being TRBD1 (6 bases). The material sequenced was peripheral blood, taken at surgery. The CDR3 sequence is CSVEEKYRVDEAFF. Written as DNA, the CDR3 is TGCAGCGTTGAAGAAAAATACAGGGTTGATGAAGCTTTCTTT.